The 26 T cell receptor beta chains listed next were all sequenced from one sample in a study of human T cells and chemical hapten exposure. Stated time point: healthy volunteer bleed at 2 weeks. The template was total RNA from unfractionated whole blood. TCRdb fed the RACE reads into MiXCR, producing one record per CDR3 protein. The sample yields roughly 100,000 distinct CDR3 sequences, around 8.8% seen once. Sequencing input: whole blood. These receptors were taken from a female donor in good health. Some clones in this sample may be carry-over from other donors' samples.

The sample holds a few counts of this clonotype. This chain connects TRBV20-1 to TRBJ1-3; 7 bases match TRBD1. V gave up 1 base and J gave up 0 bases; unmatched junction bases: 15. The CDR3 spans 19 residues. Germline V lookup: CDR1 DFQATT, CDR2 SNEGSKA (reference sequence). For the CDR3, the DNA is TGCAGTGCTAGAGGTTCTGTACGCCAGGGGGTCGGCTCTGGAAACACCATATATTTT. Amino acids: CSARGSVRQGVGSGNTIYF.

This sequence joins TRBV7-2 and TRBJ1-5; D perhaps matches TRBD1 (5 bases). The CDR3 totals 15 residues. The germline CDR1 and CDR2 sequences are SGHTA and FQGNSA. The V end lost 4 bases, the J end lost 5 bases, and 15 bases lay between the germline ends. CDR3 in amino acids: CASSSWGGEDQPQHF. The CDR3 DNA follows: TGTGCCAGCAGCTCGTGGGGGGGTGAAGATCAGCCCCAGCATTTT.

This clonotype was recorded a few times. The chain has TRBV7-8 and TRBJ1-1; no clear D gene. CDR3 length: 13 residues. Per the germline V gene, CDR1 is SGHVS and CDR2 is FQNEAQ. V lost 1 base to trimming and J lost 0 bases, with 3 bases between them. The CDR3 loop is CASSLELNTEAFF. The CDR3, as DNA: TGTGCCAGCAGCTTAGAACTGAACACTGAAGCTTTCTTT.

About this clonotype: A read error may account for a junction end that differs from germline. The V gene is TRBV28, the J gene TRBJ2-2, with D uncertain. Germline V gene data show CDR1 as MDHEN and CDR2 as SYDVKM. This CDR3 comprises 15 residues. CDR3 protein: CVSSPPLGPTGELFF. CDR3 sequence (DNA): TGTGTCAGCAGCCCCCCTCTTGGGCCCACCGGGGAGCTGTTTTTT.

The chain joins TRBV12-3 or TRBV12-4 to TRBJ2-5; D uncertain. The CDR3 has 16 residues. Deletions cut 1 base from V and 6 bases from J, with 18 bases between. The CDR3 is CASSLDLLSGMKTQYF. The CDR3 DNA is TGTGCCAGCAGTTTAGACCTCCTTTCTGGGATGAAGACCCAGTACTTC.

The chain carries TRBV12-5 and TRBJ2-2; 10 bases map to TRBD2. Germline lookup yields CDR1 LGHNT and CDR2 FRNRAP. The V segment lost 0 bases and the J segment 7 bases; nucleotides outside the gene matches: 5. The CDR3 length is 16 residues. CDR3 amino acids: CASGLVASGSHGELFF. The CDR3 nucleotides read TGTGCTAGTGGTTTGGTGGCTAGCGGGAGCCACGGGGAGCTGTTTTTT.

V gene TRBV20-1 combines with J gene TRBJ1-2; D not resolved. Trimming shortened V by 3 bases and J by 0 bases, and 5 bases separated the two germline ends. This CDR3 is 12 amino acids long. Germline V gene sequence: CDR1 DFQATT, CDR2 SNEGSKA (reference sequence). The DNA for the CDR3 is TGCAGTGCTAGGTCTGCTAACTATGGCTACACCTTC. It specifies CSARSANYGYTF.

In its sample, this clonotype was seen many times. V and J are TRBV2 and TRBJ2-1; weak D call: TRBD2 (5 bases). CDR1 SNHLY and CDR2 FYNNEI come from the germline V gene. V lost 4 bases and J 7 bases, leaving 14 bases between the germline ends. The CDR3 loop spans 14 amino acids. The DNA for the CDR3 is TGTGCCAGCAGTGTTGCGGAGGCCAGGAATGAGCAGTTCTTC. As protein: CASSVAEARNEQFF.

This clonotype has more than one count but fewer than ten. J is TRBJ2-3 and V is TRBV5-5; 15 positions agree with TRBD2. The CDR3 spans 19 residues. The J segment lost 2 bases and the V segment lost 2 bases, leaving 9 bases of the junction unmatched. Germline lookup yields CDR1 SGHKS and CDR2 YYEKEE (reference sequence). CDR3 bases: TGTGCCAGCAGCTTCCAAGGACTAGCGGGAGGGCGAGTCACAGATACGCAGTATTTT. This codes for CASSFQGLAGGRVTDTQYF.

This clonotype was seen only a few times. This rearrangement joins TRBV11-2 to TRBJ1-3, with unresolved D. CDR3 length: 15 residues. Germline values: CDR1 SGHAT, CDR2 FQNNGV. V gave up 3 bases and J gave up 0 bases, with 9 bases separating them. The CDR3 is CASSFMASSGNTIYF. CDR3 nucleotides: TGTGCCAGCAGCTTCATGGCATCCTCTGGAAACACCATATATTTT.

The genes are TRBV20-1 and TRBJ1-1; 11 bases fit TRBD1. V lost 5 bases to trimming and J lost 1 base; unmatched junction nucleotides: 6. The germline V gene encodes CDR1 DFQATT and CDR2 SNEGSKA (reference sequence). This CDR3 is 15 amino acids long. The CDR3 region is CSADRDRGKNTEAFF. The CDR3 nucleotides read TGCAGTGCTGACCGGGACAGGGGGAAGAACACTGAAGCTTTCTTT.

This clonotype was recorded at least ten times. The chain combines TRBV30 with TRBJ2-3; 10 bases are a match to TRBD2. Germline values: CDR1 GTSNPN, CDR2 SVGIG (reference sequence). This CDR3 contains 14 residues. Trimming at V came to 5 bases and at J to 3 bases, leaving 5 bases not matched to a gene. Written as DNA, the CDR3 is TGTGCCTGGTTCCGTAGCGGGAGGACAGATACGCAGTATTTT. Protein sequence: CAWFRSGRTDTQYF.

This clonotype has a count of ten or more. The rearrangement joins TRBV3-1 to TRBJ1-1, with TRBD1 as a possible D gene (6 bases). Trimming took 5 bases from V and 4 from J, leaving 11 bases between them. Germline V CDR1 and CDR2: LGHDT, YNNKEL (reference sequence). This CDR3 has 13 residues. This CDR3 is CASSETGPTEAFF. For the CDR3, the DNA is TGTGCCAGCAGCGAAACAGGGCCCACTGAAGCTTTCTTT.

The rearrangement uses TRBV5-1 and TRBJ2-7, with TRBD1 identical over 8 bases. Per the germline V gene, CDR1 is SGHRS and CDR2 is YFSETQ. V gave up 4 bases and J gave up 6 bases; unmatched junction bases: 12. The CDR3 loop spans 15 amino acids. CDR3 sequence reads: CASSETGVTRGEQYF. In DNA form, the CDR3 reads TGCGCCAGCAGCGAGACAGGGGTTACTAGAGGCGAGCAGTACTTC.

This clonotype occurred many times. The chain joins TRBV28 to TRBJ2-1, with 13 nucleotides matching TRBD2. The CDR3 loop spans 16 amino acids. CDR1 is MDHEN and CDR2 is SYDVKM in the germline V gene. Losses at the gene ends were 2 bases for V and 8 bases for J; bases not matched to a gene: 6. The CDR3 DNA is TGTGCCAGCAGTTTACCCGGACTAGCGGGAGATGATGAGCAGTTCTTC. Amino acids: CASSLPGLAGDDEQFF.

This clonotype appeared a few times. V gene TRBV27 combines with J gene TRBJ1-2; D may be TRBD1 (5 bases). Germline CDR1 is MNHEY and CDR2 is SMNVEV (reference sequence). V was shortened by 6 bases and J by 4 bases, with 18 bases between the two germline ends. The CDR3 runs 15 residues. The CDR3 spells CASRGVWGSSYGYTF. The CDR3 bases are TGTGCCAGCAGGGGGGTTTGGGGTTCATCCTATGGCTACACCTTC.

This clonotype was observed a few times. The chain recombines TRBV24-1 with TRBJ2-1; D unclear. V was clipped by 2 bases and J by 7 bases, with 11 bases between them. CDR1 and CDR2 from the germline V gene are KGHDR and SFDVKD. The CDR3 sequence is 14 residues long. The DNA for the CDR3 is TGTGCCACCAGTGATTCGAAGGGCCAAAATGAGCAGTTCTTC. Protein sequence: CATSDSKGQNEQFF.

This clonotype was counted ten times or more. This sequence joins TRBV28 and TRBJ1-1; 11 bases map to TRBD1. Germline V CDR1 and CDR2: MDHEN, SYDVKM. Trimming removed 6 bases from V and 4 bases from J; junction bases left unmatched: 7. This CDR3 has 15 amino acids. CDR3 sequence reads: CASSMMGQGGTEAFF. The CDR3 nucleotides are TGTGCCAGCAGCATGATGGGACAGGGGGGCACTGAAGCTTTCTTT.

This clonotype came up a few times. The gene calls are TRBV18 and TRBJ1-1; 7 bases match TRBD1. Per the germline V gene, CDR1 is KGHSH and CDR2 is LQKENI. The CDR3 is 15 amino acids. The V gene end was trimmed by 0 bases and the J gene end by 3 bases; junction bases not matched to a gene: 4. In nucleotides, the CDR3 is TGTGCCAGCTCACCACCGTTCGACAGGGACACTGAAGCTTTCTTT. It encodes CASSPPFDRDTEAFF.

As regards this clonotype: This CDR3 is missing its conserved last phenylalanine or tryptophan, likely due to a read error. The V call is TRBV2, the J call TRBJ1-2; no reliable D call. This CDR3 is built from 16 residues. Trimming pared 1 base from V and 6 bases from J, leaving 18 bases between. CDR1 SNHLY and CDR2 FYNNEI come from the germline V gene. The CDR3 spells CASSEDPGPTTNGYTS. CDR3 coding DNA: TGTGCCAGCAGTGAAGACCCAGGACCCACGACGAATGGCTACACCTCC.

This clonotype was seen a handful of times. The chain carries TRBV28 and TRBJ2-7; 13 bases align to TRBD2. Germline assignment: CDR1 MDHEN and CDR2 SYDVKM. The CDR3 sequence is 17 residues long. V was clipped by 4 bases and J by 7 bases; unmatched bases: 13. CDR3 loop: CASSSGTSGKGQGEQYF. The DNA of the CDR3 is TGTGCCAGCAGTTCCGGGACTAGCGGGAAGGGGCAAGGGGAGCAGTACTTC.

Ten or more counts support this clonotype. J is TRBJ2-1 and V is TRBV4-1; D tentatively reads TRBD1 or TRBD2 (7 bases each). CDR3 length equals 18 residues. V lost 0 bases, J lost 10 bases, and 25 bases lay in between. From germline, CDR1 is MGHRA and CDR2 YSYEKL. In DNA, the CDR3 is TGCGCCAGCAGCCAAGAGTTAGGGGCCCGACAGGGAGGGTCGGAGCAGTTCTTC. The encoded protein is CASSQELGARQGGSEQFF.

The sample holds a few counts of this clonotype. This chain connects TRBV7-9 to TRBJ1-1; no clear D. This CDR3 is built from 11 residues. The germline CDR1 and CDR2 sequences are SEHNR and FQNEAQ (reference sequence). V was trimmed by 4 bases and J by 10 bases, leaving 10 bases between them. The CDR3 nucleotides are TGTGCCAGCAGCTCCGGAGGAGGAGCTTTCTTT. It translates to CASSSGGGAFF.

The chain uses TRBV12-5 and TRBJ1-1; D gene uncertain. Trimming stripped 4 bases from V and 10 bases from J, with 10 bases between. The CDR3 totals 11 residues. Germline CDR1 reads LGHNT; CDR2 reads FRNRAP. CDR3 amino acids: CASGYASGAFF. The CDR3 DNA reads TGTGCTAGTGGTTATGCCTCGGGAGCTTTCTTT.

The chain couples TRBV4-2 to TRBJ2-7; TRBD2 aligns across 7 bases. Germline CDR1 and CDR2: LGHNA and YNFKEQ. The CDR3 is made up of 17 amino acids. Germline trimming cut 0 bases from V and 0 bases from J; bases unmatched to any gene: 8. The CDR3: CASSQDWSGVSSYEQYF. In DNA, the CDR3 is TGTGCCAGCAGCCAAGACTGGAGCGGGGTCAGCTCCTACGAGCAGTACTTC.

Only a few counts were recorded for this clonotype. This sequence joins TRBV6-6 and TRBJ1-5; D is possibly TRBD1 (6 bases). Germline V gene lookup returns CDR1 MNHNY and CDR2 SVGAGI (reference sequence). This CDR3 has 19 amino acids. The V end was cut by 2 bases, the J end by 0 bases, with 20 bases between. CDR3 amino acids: CASSYEARGILGSNQPQHF. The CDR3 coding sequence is TGTGCCAGCAGTTACGAGGCCAGGGGAATATTGGGTAGCAATCAGCCCCAGCATTTT.